Below are 19 T cell receptor beta chains sequenced from a single sample in a study of a mutant IDH1 vaccine in newly diagnosed glioma. Time point meaning: week 23, last vaccination. Vaccination used 300 ug of mutant IDH1 20-mer peptide per dose, with topical imiquimod. The method was immunoSEQ multiplex PCR; TCRdb's version includes in-frame clones alone and lacks a portion of them. The data show about 65,000 clones, roughly 84% seen once. Their specific antigens are unknown. Specimen: PBMCs, collected from a glioma patient whose treatment included an IDH1 peptide vaccine. The receptors come from a man aged 25-45 years with glioma.

V usage is TRBV10-2 and J usage is TRBJ1-1; 9 positions agree with TRBD1. Trimming took 2 bases from V and 8 from J; bases not matched to a gene: 3. This CDR3 is built from 13 residues. Germline V gene data show CDR1 as WSHSY and CDR2 as SAAADI. The CDR3 protein is CASSEQGQGEAFF. As DNA, the CDR3 is TGCGCCAGCAGTGAGCAAGGACAGGGGGAAGCTTTCTTT.

The V gene is TRBV15, the J gene TRBJ1-4; D is ambiguous. With 0 bases removed from V and 2 bases from J, the gap between germline ends came to 10 bases. Germline V gene lookup returns CDR1 LNHNV and CDR2 YYDKDF (reference sequence). CDR3 length: 16 residues. The CDR3 nucleotides are TGTGCCACCAGCAGAGATGCGGGGTTCACTAATGAAAAACTGTTTTTT. Translation: CATSRDAGFTNEKLFF.

The chain recombines TRBV5-1 with TRBJ2-1; weak D call: TRBD1 (5 bases). The CDR3 totals 11 residues. The germline V and J ends were trimmed by 4 bases and 7 bases, with 6 bases remaining between them. The germline V gene has CDR1 SGHRS and CDR2 YFSETQ. The CDR3 reads CASSQGNEQFF. In DNA form, the CDR3 reads TGCGCCAGCAGCCAGGGAAATGAGCAGTTCTTC.

The chain links TRBV27 to TRBJ2-3, with 15 bases identical to TRBD2. The junction had 8 bases not matched to a gene; V was cut back by 4 bases and J by 3 bases. Germline CDR1 reads MNHEY; CDR2 reads SMNVEV (reference sequence). The CDR3 has 18 amino acids. CDR3 sequence (DNA): TGTGCCAGCAGTTGGGCGGGACTAGCGGGGGGCATGACAGATACGCAGTATTTT. Translating gives CASSWAGLAGGMTDTQYF.

The table lists this clone with a few counts. In the same sample, other DNA sequences code for this CDR3. This CDR3 is CASSFQETQYF. The CDR3 nucleotides read TGCGCCAGCAGCTTCCAAGAGACCCAGTACTTC. V gene TRBV5-1 combines with J gene TRBJ2-5; D remains unclear. Germline V CDR1 and CDR2: SGHRS, YFSETQ. V was trimmed by 2 bases and J by 1 base, leaving 0 bases between them. This CDR3 region has 11 residues.

In regard to this clone: Other DNA sequences in this specimen translate into the identical CDR3. CDR3 DNA sequence: TGTGCCAGCAGTAAGGGACAGTTGAACACTGAAGCTTTCTTT. This codes for CASSKGQLNTEAFF. The V and J genes are TRBV7-9 and TRBJ1-1; 7 nucleotides align to TRBD1. CDR1 and CDR2 (germline): SEHNR, FQNEAQ (reference sequence). The CDR3 runs to 14 residues. The junction had 4 bases not matched to a gene; V was cut back by 6 bases and J by 0 bases.

The rearrangement uses TRBV11-2 and TRBJ2-7, with 9 positions matching TRBD1. Germline CDR1 SGHAT, CDR2 FQNNGV. This CDR3 has 15 amino acids. J lost 3 bases, V lost 2 bases, and 5 bases had no gene match. For the CDR3, the DNA is TGTGCCAGCAGCTTAACCCCGGACAGGGGCTACGAGCAGTACTTC. Amino acid sequence: CASSLTPDRGYEQYF.

The chain joins TRBV10-1 to TRBJ2-6; TRBD1 matches at 7 bases. The CDR3 consists of 17 residues. The germline V gene has CDR1 WNHNN and CDR2 SYGVQD (reference sequence). Losses at the gene ends were 8 bases for V and 0 bases for J; bases not matched to a gene: 10. This CDR3 reads CASGDSFTFSGANVLTF. CDR3 DNA sequence: TGCGCCAGCGGGGACAGCTTTACTTTCTCTGGGGCCAACGTCCTGACTTTC.

The J gene is TRBJ2-2, the V gene TRBV5-1; D unresolved. The CDR3 spans 14 residues. Germline-derived CDR1 and CDR2 are SGHRS and YFSETQ. V lost 0 bases and J 4 bases, leaving 7 bases between the germline ends. For the CDR3, the DNA is TGCGCCAGCAGCTTGGTGGCAGGCACCGGGGAGCTGTTTTTT. Translated: CASSLVAGTGELFF.

The chain uses TRBV6-5 and TRBJ2-1, with 7 bases identical to TRBD1. The V and J ends lost 9 bases and 6 bases, in that order; junction bases with no gene match: 5. This CDR3 is 12 amino acids long. Germline assignment: CDR1 MNHEY and CDR2 SVGAGI. CDR3 in amino acids: CASKRQGNEQFF. In DNA form, the CDR3 reads TGTGCCAGTAAAAGACAGGGCAATGAGCAGTTCTTC.

J is TRBJ2-2 and V is TRBV10-3; 10 positions match TRBD2. This CDR3 is 17 amino acids long. The V segment lost 3 bases and the J segment 5 bases; nucleotides outside the gene matches: 9. Germline values: CDR1 ENHRY, CDR2 SYGVKD. CDR3 nucleotides: TGTGCCATCAGTGAAGGTTATAGCGGGGGGTTAACCGGGGAGCTGTTTTTT. Amino acids: CAISEGYSGGLTGELFF.

The V gene is TRBV11-2, the J gene TRBJ2-1; no clear D. Looked up from germline, CDR1 is SGHAT and CDR2 is FQNNGV. CDR3 length: 19 amino acids. Trimming removed 2 bases at V and 2 bases at J, with 22 bases between. The CDR3 DNA is TGTGCCAGCAGCTTACTTCGAGTCCCGGACCCTAGGACCTACAATGAGCAGTTCTTC. Amino acid sequence: CASSLLRVPDPRTYNEQFF.

V gene TRBV10-3 combines with J gene TRBJ2-7, with 7 positions matching TRBD1. With V trimmed by 8 bases and J by 2 bases, 6 bases remained unmatched. CDR1 is ENHRY and CDR2 is SYGVKD in the germline V gene. The CDR3 is 13 residues long. The CDR3 DNA reads TGTGCCATCTCAGGGGGTGTCACCTACGAGCAGTACTTC. Translated, it gives CAISGGVTYEQYF.

A single count supports this clone. The genes are TRBV28 and TRBJ2-4; tentative D call: TRBD1 (5 bases). CDR1 MDHEN and CDR2 SYDVKM come from the germline V gene. The germline V and J ends were trimmed by 6 bases and 1 base, with 13 bases remaining between them. CDR3 length: 15 residues. DNA for the CDR3: TGTGCCAGCAGCTTGACAAGACAGGCCAAAAACATTCAGTACTTC. Protein sequence: CASSLTRQAKNIQYF.

This clone is a singleton in its sample. The chain couples TRBV10-3 to TRBJ2-1; a weak D match, TRBD2 (7 bases). The CDR3 totals 15 residues. CDR1 ENHRY and CDR2 SYGVKD come from the germline V gene. Trimming stripped 4 bases from V and 3 bases from J, with 13 bases between. In nucleotides, the CDR3 is TGTGCCATCAGTGCGGCGGGGGCTAACTACAATGAGCAGTTCTTC. It translates to CAISAAGANYNEQFF.

The chain carries TRBV5-4 and TRBJ2-3; 8 bases line up with TRBD2. This CDR3 is 14 amino acids long. V shed 5 bases, J shed 2 bases, and the junction held 4 bases outside the gene matches. In germline, CDR1 is SGHNT, CDR2 YYREEE (reference sequence). The CDR3 nucleotides are TGTGCCAGCAGGGCCGGGGGGGCCACAGATACGCAGTATTTT. The encoded protein is CASRAGGATDTQYF.

This chain connects TRBV6-5 to TRBJ2-5, with D possibly matching TRBD1 (6 bases). Between the trimmed V and J ends, which lost 7 bases and 2 bases, there was a span of 14 bases. CDR3 length: 14 amino acids. Germline lookup yields CDR1 MNHEY and CDR2 SVGAGI. CDR3 in DNA: TGTGCCAGCACTTGGGACATCTCACAAGAGACCCAGTACTTC. It translates to CASTWDISQETQYF.

The rearrangement uses TRBV7-9 and TRBJ2-7; perhaps TRBD1 as D (7 bases). Trimming took 7 bases from V and 1 from J, leaving 8 bases between them. Germline loops: CDR1 SEHNR, CDR2 FQNEAQ (reference sequence). The CDR3 length is 12 residues. CDR3 sequence (DNA): TGTGCCAGCACAGGGGGGTCCTACGAGCAGTACTTC. This encodes CASTGGSYEQYF.

Here the CDR3 DNA reads TGTGCCAGCACTACCGGGACAGACTACGAGCAGTACTTC. This encodes CASTTGTDYEQYF. The chain recombines TRBV27 with TRBJ2-5, with 7 bases aligning to TRBD1. The J call could be wrong; TRBJ2-7 is a better fit for the DNA end. Germline CDR1 is MNHEY and CDR2 is SMNVEV (reference sequence). The CDR3 totals 13 residues.